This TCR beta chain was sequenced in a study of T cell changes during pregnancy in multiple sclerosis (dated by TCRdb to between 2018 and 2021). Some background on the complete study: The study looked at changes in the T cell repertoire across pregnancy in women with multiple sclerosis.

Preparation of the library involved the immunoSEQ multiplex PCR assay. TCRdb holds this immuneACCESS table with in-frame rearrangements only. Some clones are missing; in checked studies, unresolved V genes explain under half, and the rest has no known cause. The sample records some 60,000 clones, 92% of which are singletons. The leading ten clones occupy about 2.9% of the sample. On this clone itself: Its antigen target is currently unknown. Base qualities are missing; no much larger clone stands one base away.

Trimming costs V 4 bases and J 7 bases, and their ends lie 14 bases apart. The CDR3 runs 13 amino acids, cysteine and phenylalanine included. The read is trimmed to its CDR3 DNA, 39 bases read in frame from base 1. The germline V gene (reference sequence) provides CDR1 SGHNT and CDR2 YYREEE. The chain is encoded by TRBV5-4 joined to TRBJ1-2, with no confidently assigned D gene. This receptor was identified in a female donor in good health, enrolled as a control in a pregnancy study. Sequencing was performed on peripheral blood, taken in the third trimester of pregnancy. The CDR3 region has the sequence CASSPPMGIGYTF. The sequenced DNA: TGTGCCAGCAGCCCCCCCATGGGCATTGGCTACACCTTC.